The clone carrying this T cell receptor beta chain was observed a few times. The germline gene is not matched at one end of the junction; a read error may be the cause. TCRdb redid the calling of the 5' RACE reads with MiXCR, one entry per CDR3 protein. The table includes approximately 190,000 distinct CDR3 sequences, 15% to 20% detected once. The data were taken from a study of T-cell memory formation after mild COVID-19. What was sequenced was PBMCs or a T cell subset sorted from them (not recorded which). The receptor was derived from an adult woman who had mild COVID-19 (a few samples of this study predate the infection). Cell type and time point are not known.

DNA for the CDR3: TGCACCAGCAGTTTATCCACAGTATGGAGGGAGGCTGAAGCTTTCTTT. Its translation: CTSSLSTVWREAEAFF. The V gene is TRBV27, the J gene TRBJ1-1; no firm D call. Germline loops: CDR1 MNHEY, CDR2 SMNVEV (reference sequence). This CDR3 has 16 residues.